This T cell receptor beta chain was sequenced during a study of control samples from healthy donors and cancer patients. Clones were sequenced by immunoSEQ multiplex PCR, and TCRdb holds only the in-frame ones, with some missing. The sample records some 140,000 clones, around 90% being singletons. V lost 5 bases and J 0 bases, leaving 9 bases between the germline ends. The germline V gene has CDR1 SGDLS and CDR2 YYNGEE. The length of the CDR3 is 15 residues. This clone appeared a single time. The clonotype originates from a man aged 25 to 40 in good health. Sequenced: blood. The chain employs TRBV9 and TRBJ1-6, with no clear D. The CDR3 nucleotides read TGTGCCAGCAGTCCCGGGAGCTCCTATAATTCACCCCTCCACTTT. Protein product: CASSPGSSYNSPLHF.